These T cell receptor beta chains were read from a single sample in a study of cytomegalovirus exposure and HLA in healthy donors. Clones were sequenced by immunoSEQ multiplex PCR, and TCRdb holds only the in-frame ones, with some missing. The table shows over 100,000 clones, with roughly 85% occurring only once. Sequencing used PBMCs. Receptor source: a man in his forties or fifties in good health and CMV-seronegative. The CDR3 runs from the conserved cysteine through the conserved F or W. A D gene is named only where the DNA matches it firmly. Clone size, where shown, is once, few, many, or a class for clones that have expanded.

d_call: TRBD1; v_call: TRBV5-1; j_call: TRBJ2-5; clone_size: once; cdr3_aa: CASSSRTGRGETQYF; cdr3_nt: TGCGCCAGCAGCTCTAGGACAGGCCGTGGAGAGACCCAGTACTTC
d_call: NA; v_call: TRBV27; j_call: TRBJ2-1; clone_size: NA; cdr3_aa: CASSPQGPYNEQFF; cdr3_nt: TGTGCCAGCAGCCCTCAGGGTCCCTACAATGAGCAGTTCTTC
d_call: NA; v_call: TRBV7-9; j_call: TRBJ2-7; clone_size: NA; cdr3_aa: CSSSPGTRYEQYF; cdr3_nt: TGTTCCAGCAGCCCGGGGACACGGTACGAGCAGTACTTC
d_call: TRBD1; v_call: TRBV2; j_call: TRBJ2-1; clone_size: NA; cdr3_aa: CASSADRVTHEQFF; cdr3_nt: TGTGCCAGCAGTGCGGACAGGGTTACCCATGAGCAGTTCTTC
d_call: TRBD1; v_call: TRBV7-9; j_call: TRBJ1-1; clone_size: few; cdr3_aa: CASSLADRGKVEAFF; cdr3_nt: TGTGCCAGCAGCTTAGCGGACAGGGGGAAGGTTGAAGCTTTCTTT
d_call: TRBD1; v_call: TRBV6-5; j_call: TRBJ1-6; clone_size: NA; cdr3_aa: CASSYSEDRGNSPLHF; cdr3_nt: TGTGCCAGCAGTTACTCGGAGGACAGGGGAAATTCACCCCTCCACTTT
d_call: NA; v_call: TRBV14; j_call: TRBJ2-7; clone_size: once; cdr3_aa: CASSQGATWEEQYF; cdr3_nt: TGTGCCAGCAGCCAGGGGGCAACATGGGAGGAGCAGTACTTC
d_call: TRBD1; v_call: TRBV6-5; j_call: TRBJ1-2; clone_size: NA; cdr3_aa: CASSPGDRNNYGYTF; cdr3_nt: TGTGCCAGCAGCCCGGGGGACAGAAATAACTATGGCTACACCTTC
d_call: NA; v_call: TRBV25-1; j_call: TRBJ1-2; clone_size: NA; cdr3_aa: CASSEWEGLYGYTF; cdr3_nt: TGTGCCAGCAGTGAATGGGAGGGCCTCTATGGCTACACCTTC
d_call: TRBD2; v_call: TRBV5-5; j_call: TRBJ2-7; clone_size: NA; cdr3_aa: CASSSSSGSYEQYF; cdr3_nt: TGTGCCAGCAGCAGCTCTAGCGGGAGTTACGAGCAGTACTTC
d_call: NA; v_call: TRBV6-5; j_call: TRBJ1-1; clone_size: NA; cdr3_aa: CASSYPTGEAFF; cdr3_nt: TGTGCCAGCAGTTACCCGACAGGTGAAGCTTTCTTT
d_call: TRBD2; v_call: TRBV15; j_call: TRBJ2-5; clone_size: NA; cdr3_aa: CATSGSGIQETQYF; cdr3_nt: TGTGCCACCAGCGGTAGCGGGATCCAAGAGACCCAGTACTTC
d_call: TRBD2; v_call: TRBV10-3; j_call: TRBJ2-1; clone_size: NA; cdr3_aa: CATRLAGDYNEQFF; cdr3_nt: TGTGCCACCAGACTAGCGGGAGATTACAATGAGCAGTTCTTC
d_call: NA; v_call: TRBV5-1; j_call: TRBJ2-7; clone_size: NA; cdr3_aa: CASSSWLPSYEQYF; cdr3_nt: TGCGCCAGCAGCTCATGGCTTCCCTCCTACGAGCAGTACTTC
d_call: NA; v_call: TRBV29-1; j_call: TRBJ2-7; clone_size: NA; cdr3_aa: CSVLIRGRSYEQYF; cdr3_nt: TGCAGCGTCTTAATCCGTGGGAGATCCTACGAGCAGTACTTC
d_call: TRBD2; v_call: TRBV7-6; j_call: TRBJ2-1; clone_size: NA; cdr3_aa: CASSLGTSGGVIYNEQFF; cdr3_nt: TGTGCCAGCAGCTTAGGGACTAGCGGGGGGGTTATCTACAATGAGCAGTTCTTC
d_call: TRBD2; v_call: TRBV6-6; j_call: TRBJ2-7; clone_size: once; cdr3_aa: CASSYSTSGGGYEQYF; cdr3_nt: TGTGCCAGCAGTTACTCGACTAGCGGGGGGGGGTACGAGCAGTACTTC
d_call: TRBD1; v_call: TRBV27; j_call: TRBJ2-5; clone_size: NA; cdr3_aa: CASGLGQGGETQYF; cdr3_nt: TGTGCCAGCGGATTAGGACAGGGCGGGGAGACCCAGTACTTC
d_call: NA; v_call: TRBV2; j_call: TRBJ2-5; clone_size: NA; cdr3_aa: CASSADAGQVETQYF; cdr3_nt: TGTGCCAGCAGTGCGGATGCGGGTCAGGTAGAGACCCAGTACTTC
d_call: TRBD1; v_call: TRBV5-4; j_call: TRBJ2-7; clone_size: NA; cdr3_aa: CASSLAQGVLYEQYF; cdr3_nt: TGTGCCAGCAGCCTGGCCCAGGGGGTGCTCTACGAGCAGTACTTC
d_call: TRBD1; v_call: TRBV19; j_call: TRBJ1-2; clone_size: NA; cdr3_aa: CASSIGRDREAFNGYTF; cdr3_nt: TGTGCCAGTAGTATAGGCCGAGACAGGGAGGCTTTTAATGGCTACACCTTC
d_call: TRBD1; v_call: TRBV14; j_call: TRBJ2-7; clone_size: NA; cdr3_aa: CASSLGQFYEQYF; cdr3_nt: TGTGCCAGCAGCCTGGGACAGTTCTACGAGCAGTACTTC
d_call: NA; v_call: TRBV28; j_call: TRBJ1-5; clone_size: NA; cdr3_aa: CATRLTSNQPQHF; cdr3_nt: TGTGCCACCAGACTAACTAGCAATCAGCCCCAGCATTTT
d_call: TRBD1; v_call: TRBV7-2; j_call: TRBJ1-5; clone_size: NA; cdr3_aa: CASRLNQGANQPQHF; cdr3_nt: TGTGCCAGCAGACTAAACCAGGGGGCGAATCAGCCCCAGCATTTT
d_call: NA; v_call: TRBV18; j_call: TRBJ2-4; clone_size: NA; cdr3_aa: CASSPGGAIGDIQYF; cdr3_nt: TGTGCCAGCTCACCAGGGGGCGCTATAGGGGACATTCAGTACTTC
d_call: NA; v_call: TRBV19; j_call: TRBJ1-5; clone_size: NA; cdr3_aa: CASSIFGTPASGPQHF; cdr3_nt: TGTGCCAGTAGTATCTTCGGGACACCCGCATCGGGGCCCCAGCATTTT
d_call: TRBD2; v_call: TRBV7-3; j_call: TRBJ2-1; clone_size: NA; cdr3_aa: CASSLYITPGLAGNNEQFF; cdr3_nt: TGTGCCAGCAGCTTATATATCACACCAGGACTAGCGGGGAACAATGAGCAGTTCTTC
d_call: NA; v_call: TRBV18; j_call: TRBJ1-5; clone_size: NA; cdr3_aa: CASSPPGGPAGQPQHF; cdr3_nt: TGTGCCAGCTCACCACCGGGGGGGCCAGCGGGGCAGCCCCAGCATTTT
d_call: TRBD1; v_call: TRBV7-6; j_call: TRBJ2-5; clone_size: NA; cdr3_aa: CASTPQGRETQYF; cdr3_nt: TGTGCCAGCACCCCACAGGGGCGTGAGACCCAGTACTTC
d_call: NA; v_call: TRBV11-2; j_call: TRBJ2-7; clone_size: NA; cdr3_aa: CASSPRETVPYEQYF; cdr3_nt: TGTGCCAGCAGCCCTCGGGAGACGGTGCCTTACGAGCAGTACTTC
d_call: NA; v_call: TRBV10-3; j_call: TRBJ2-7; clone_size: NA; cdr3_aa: CAISAEYEQYF; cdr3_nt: TGTGCCATCAGTGCCGAGTACGAGCAGTACTTC
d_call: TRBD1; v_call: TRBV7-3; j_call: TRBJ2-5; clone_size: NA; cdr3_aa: CASSPLRSTGVETQYF; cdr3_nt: TGTGCCAGCAGCCCCCTGAGGTCGACAGGGGTCGAGACCCAGTACTTC
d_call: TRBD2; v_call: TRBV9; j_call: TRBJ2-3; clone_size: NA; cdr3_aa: CASSVEIAGGLGTQYF; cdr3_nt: TGTGCCAGCAGCGTAGAAATTGCGGGGGGCCTTGGAACGCAGTATTTT